The clone carrying this T cell receptor (beta chain) was counted many times. Its antigen is unidentified. CDR1 GTSNPN and CDR2 SVGIG come from the germline V gene (reference sequence). This CDR3 is built from 15 residues. J lost 9 bases, V lost 1 base, and 6 bases had no gene match. The TCR beta CDR3 regions underwent amplification using RNA transcripts as the source. TCR CDR3 regions were first amplified by RT-PCR with HTBI primers. TCRdb ran MiXCR on the multiplex PCR reads and lists one entry per CDR3 protein. The sample carries fewer than 350,000 distinct CDR3 sequences, 15% recorded once. The sample belongs to a study of T cells in Graves' hyperthyroidism and ophthalmopathy. Notes on the study in general: Model predictions of ophthalmopathy came a median around 7.1 months before onset.

Patients aged 18 to 65 had newly diagnosed hyperthyroidism lasting under 2 months. This chain uses TRBV30 with TRBJ1-6, with 10 bases matching TRBD1. The sample taken for sequencing was blood. The clonotype was recovered from a woman between 50 and 59 years old with Graves' hyperthyroidism that later progressed to Graves' ophthalmopathy. The CDR3 here is CAWSAGQGGGSPLHF. Written as DNA, the CDR3 is TGTGCCTGGAGTGCAGGACAGGGGGGGGGTTCACCCCTCCACTTT.